The 11 T cell receptor beta chains reported below all come from one sample, sequenced in a study of CD8+ T cells in alopecia areata. This sample's treatment: oral pan-JAK inhibitor, 5-10 mg twice daily. In alopecia areata patients, both lesional scalp punch biopsies and peripheral blood were collected. Sequencing templates came from extracted RNA that was reverse transcribed into cDNA. Generated by immunoSEQ multiplex PCR, the TCRdb table keeps only in-frame clones and is missing some. This sample yields 15,000 to 20,000 clones, of which 59% are seen a single time; over 7% belongs to the top ten. Sequenced material: skin, taken at week 4, from a patient treated with tofacitinib. These receptors were collected from a human donor with alopecia areata.

V and J are TRBV4-2 and TRBJ2-1; D gene uncertain. V was clipped by 0 bases and J by 9 bases, with 6 bases between them. This CDR3 region has 12 residues. In germline, CDR1 is LGHNA, CDR2 YNFKEQ. This CDR3 reads CASSQDSTEQFF. DNA for the CDR3: TGTGCCAGCAGCCAAGATAGCACTGAGCAGTTCTTC.

V gene TRBV28 combines with J gene TRBJ1-3, with 7 bases that match TRBD1. J was trimmed by 0 bases and V by 6 bases; bases with no gene match: 11. The V gene's germline CDR1 is MDHEN and CDR2 SYDVKM. The CDR3 runs 17 residues. This CDR3 is CASSPGGERNSGNTIYF. The DNA of the CDR3 is TGTGCCAGCAGCCCAGGGGGGGAGCGGAACTCTGGAAACACCATATATTTT.

In its sample, this clone ranks as medium-sized. The V gene is TRBV6-5, the J gene TRBJ2-2, with 16 bases that match TRBD2. This CDR3 comprises 15 residues. Losses at the gene ends were 2 bases for V and 13 bases for J; bases not matched to a gene: 4. Germline CDR1 and CDR2: MNHEY and SVGAGI. The CDR3 region is CASSYGTSGRVTLFF. DNA for the CDR3: TGTGCCAGCAGTTACGGGACTAGCGGGAGGGTTACGCTGTTTTTT.

The chain uses TRBV18 and TRBJ2-5; possible D gene TRBD2, 5 bases. The CDR3 is 15 residues long. Trimming removed 3 bases from V and 4 bases from J, with 15 bases in between. In germline, CDR1 is KGHSH, CDR2 LQKENI. CDR3 DNA sequence: TGTGCCAGCTCACCGACCCGGGCAGGAGGAGAGACCCAGTACTTC. Translated, it gives CASSPTRAGGETQYF.

The rearrangement joins TRBV9 to TRBJ2-7, with 9 positions matching TRBD2. The V segment lost 3 bases and the J segment 0 bases; nucleotides outside the gene matches: 4. The CDR3 spans 15 residues. Per the germline V gene, CDR1 is SGDLS and CDR2 is YYNGEE. This CDR3 is CASSEGLATSYEQYF. Here the CDR3 DNA reads TGTGCCAGCAGCGAGGGACTAGCCACCTCCTACGAGCAGTACTTC.

DNA of the CDR3: TGTGCCAGCAGCCATCGAATCGGACAGCTCTCCTACGAGCAGTACTTC. It specifies CASSHRIGQLSYEQYF. The gene calls are TRBV14 and TRBJ2-7, with a tentative D call TRBD1 (6 bases). CDR1 SGHDN and CDR2 FVKESK come from the germline V gene. This CDR3 is 16 amino acids long. Trimming removed 3 bases from V and 0 bases from J, with 15 bases in between.

The sample holds a few counts of this clone. The chain has TRBV7-2 and TRBJ2-2; 10 bases line up with TRBD2. Germline V gene data show CDR1 as SGHTA and CDR2 as FQGNSA. With V trimmed by 5 bases and J by 7 bases, 7 bases remained unmatched. CDR3 size: 15 residues. CDR3 protein: CASSPGTSVNGELFF. DNA for the CDR3: TGTGCCAGCAGCCCCGGGACTAGCGTTAACGGGGAGCTGTTTTTT.

The rearrangement links TRBV28 to TRBJ2-5, with 7 nucleotides matching TRBD1. The J call is doubtful: the DNA matches TRBJ2-7 better. The CDR3 extends over 13 amino acids. CDR1 and CDR2 (germline): MDHEN, SYDVKM. The CDR3 spells CASSQTGFHEQYF. For the CDR3, the DNA is TGTGCCAGCAGTCAGACAGGGTTCCACGAGCAGTACTTC.

V and J are TRBV6-5 and TRBJ1-1, with D unclear. The CDR3 has 11 residues. Trimming pared 8 bases from V and 1 base from J, leaving 5 bases between. Germline V CDR1 and CDR2: MNHEY, SVGAGI. This CDR3 is CASAGNTEAFF. The CDR3 coding sequence is TGTGCCAGCGCGGGGAACACTGAAGCTTTCTTT.

The chain links TRBV4-2 to TRBJ2-5; 12 nucleotides line up with TRBD2. The junction had 12 bases not matched to a gene; V was cut back by 2 bases and J by 5 bases. This CDR3 has 18 amino acids. CDR1 and CDR2 from the germline V gene are LGHNA and YNFKEQ. CDR3 nucleotide sequence: TGTGCCAGCAGCCAACCCCCTAGCGGGGGGGGCTCAGGGGAGACCCAGTACTTC. This sequence encodes CASSQPPSGGGSGETQYF.

The chain has TRBV7-9 and TRBJ1-5, with 7 bases that match TRBD1. V was pared by 5 bases and J by 3 bases, with 4 bases of the junction left unmatched. The CDR3 is 14 residues long. Germline CDR1 and CDR2: SEHNR and FQNEAQ (reference sequence). CDR3 DNA: TGTGCCAGCAGCGGTGGGACAGACAATCAGCCCCAGCATTTT. Translation: CASSGGTDNQPQHF.